This T cell receptor beta chain was captured in a study of shared clonotypes between healthy human individuals. Background on the study: Per-donor plates numbered three CD4 naive, three CD4 memory, two CD8 naive and one CD8 memory.

As regards this clone: Its antigen is not identified.

CDR1 is LGHNA and CDR2 is YNFKEQ in the germline V gene. Trimming took off 0 bases at V and 2 bases at J, with 11 bases between the two ends. The CDR3 spans 16 residues. CD8 cells classed as naive were CD45RO-negative and positively selected for CCR7, excluding terminally differentiated effector memory CD45RA+ cells. Using immunoSEQ multiplex PCR, the repertoire was profiled, and TCRdb retains in-frame clones only, with some absent. The sample holds about 870,000 clones, 90% to 95% seen once. General observations from the study: Generation of non-shared clonotypes was less probable than generation of clonotypes shared by all four donors.

The sequence derives from a man in his thirties or forties in good health. The V and J genes are TRBV4-2 and TRBJ1-5, with a possible D match to TRBD1 (5 bases). The sequencing sample was made of naive CD8+ T cells sorted from blood. Written as DNA, the CDR3 is TGTGCCAGCAGCCAAGAATGGGGGTTCGGCAATCAGCCCCAGCATTTT. Protein: CASSQEWGFGNQPQHF.